These T cell receptor beta chains were read from a single sample in a study of T cell repertoires in cytomegalovirus infection. One entry per CDR3 protein, called by TCRdb with MiXCR from the reads. The top ten clones hold around 15% of a sample with hundreds of thousands of distinct CDR3 sequences, less than 40% of them seen once. No antigens are known for them. The material sequenced was cultured CD8+ T cells from PBMCs, taken from culture after CMV antigen stimulation. The receptors derive from a human donor in good health (CMV status not recorded). Some clones in this sample may be carry-over from other donors' samples. CDR3s include the opening cysteine and the closing phenylalanine or tryptophan. Fields, in order: D gene, clone size, V gene, J gene, CDR3 protein, CDR3 DNA. A D gene is named only where the DNA matches it firmly. Only part of the rows carry a size: once, few, many, or a class if the clone is expanded.

>NA|few|TRBV4-3|TRBJ1-5
CASSQDYGGQVQPQHF
TGCGCCAGCAGCCAAGATTACGGGGGGCAGGTTCAGCCCCAGCATTTT
>NA|NA|TRBV29-1|TRBJ1-2
CSVDRRGVGYTF
TGCAGCGTTGATCGCAGGGGTGTTGGCTACACCTTC
>TRBD1|NA|TRBV6-1|TRBJ1-2
CASMSLFRDREDYGYTF
TGTGCCAGCATGAGTTTGTTCCGGGACAGAGAAGACTATGGCTACACCTTC
>NA|NA|TRBV19|TRBJ1-2
CASSTGWYGYTF
TGTGCCAGTAGTACCGGTTGGTATGGCTACACCTTC
>TRBD1|few|TRBV20-1|TRBJ1-4
CSARRGQGDFEKLFF
TGCAGTGCTAGACGGGGGCAGGGGGATTTTGAAAAACTGTTTTTT
>TRBD2|NA|TRBV6-1|TRBJ2-7
CASSALSGGYEQYF
TGTGCCAGCAGTGCCCTCTCGGGGGGTTACGAGCAGTACTTC
>NA|NA|TRBV2|TRBJ2-5
CASWSTQATQETQYF
TGTGCCAGCTGGTCCACTCAGGCGACCCAAGAGACCCAGTACTTC
>NA|many|TRBV7-6|TRBJ1-1
CASSLGRGITEAFF
TGTGCCAGCAGCTTGGGACGGGGAATAACTGAAGCTTTCTTT
>TRBD1|few|TRBV6-1|TRBJ1-5
CASSDLDRGYSQPQHF
TGTGCCAGCAGTGATCTGGACAGGGGTTATAGTCAGCCCCAGCATTTT
>TRBD2|few|TRBV7-3|TRBJ2-5
CASSWGLAEGETQYF
TGTGCCAGCAGCTGGGGACTAGCGGAGGGGGAGACCCAGTACTTC
>NA|NA|TRBV12-3/TRBV12-4|TRBJ1-5
CASSLWGPNQPQHF
TGTGCCAGCAGTTTATGGGGGCCCAATCAGCCCCAGCATTTT
>TRBD1|few|TRBV19|TRBJ1-2
CASSIGTGTNYGYTF
TGTGCCAGTAGTATAGGGACAGGAACTAACTATGGCTACACCTTC
>NA|many|TRBV7-6|TRBJ1-5
CASSLAINNQPQHF
TGTGCCAGCAGCTTAGCCATAAACAATCAGCCCCAGCATTTT
>TRBD1|few|TRBV10-3|TRBJ1-5
CAISEGTGPRPQHF
TGTGCCATCAGTGAAGGGACAGGCCCCAGGCCCCAGCATTTT
>TRBD1|few|TRBV7-6|TRBJ2-7
CASSKLRTGGDEEQYF
TGTGCCAGCAGCAAGTTGCGGACAGGGGGCGACGAGGAGCAGTACTTC
>NA|NA|TRBV7-6|TRBJ1-4
CASSPDSTNEKLFF
TGTGCCAGCAGCCCAGACAGTACAAATGAAAAACTGTTTTTT